Each of the 7 T cell receptor beta chains below was sequenced from the same sample in a study of blood T cell repertoires in COVID-19. The assay was immunoSEQ multiplex PCR, and TCRdb's table has in-frame clones only and misses some. The sample has 250,000 to 300,000 clones, over 80% seen once; the top ten hold roughly 4.5%. Sequencing was carried out using peripheral blood. The receptors were sampled from a man in his 60s who had recovered from COVID-19.

V and J are TRBV5-8 and TRBJ2-4; 8 positions agree with TRBD1. Per the germline V gene, CDR1 is SGHTS and CDR2 is YDEGEE. CDR3 length: 16 residues. The V and J ends lost 4 bases and 5 bases, in that order; junction bases with no gene match: 11. The CDR3 DNA sequence: TGTGCCAGCAGCCCACCCTGGACAGGGAACCAAAACATTCAGTACTTC. Its protein is CASSPPWTGNQNIQYF.

V gene TRBV21-1 combines with J gene TRBJ1-5; TRBD1 is the table's D call, not checked against the DNA. TRBV21-1 is tagged as a pseudogene. The CDR3 runs 15 residues. CDR3 in amino acids: CASSAADRDNQPQHF. The CDR3 DNA is TGTGCCAGCAGCGCCGCGGACAGGGATAATCAGCCCCAGCATTTT.

The CDR3 nucleotides read TGTGCCAGCAGCGTTAGACAGGGGGCGGCCGGGGAGCTGTTTTTT. This encodes CASSVRQGAAGELFF. The chain recombines TRBV2 with TRBJ2-2; 10 nucleotides line up with TRBD1. After removal of 6 bases from V and 6 bases from J, the junction contained 7 bases not matched to a gene. This CDR3 is built from 15 residues. The germline V gene has CDR1 SNHLY and CDR2 FYNNEI.

In DNA form, the CDR3 reads TGTGCCAGCAGCTCCCCCGGCGGGATTCAGCCCCAGCATTTT. Translated: CASSSPGGIQPQHF. This rearrangement joins TRBV28 to TRBJ1-5, with D hard to call. Trimming shortened V by 6 bases and J by 6 bases, and 15 bases separated the two germline ends. The germline V gene has CDR1 MDHEN and CDR2 SYDVKM. The CDR3 runs to 14 residues.

Here the CDR3 reads CASSYSGGGNTEAFF. The CDR3 DNA sequence: TGTGCCAGCAGTTACTCGGGAGGGGGGAACACTGAAGCTTTCTTT. The chain employs TRBV6-5 and TRBJ1-1, with a tentative D call TRBD1 (6 bases). The CDR3 sequence is 15 residues long. Trimming pared 0 bases from V and 1 base from J, leaving 9 bases between. Germline V gives CDR1 MNHEY, CDR2 SVGAGI.

The V gene is TRBV11-2, the J gene TRBJ2-3, with 16 positions matching TRBD2. Unmatched junction bases numbered 3, after V lost 3 bases and J lost 3 bases. This CDR3 comprises 17 residues. From germline, CDR1 is SGHAT and CDR2 FQNNGV. The CDR3 nucleotides read TGTGCCAGCAGCTTGGGGACTAGCGGGAGGGGAACAGATACGCAGTATTTT. It codes for CASSLGTSGRGTDTQYF.

This chain uses TRBV18 with TRBJ2-5; D is undetermined. The CDR3 totals 13 residues. V lost 0 bases and J lost 1, with 3 bases in between. Germline CDR1 reads KGHSH; CDR2 reads LQKENI. The CDR3 DNA is TGTGCCAGCTCACCACCCTCCCAAGAGACCCAGTACTTC. Its protein product is CASSPPSQETQYF.